Listed below are T cell receptor beta chains from one sample, sequenced in a study of beta chain features in type 1 diabetes. Sequencing used immunoSEQ multiplex PCR; TCRdb keeps in-frame clones, though not all of them. The repertoire holds 300,000 to 350,000 clones, with about 14% as singletons. Material for sequencing was naive CD4+ T cells from blood. Source of these receptors: a woman under 30 with type 1 diabetes. Each CDR3 is given with its conserved first and last residue. D genes are given only for firm matches. Clone size is stated in some rows and not others, as once, few, many or a class when expanded.

clone size	D gene	V gene	J gene	CDR3 protein	CDR3 DNA
few	.	TRBV18	TRBJ2-3	CASSRDGSTDTQYF	TGTGCCAGCTCACGCGACGGGAGCACAGATACGCAGTATTTT
.	TRBD2	TRBV5-1	TRBJ2-1	CASTIIRGGDEQFF	TGCGCCAGCACCATCATACGCGGGGGGGATGAGCAGTTCTTC
.	.	TRBV7-2	TRBJ2-5	CASSLMQGSETQYF	TGTGCCAGCAGCTTAATGCAGGGCTCGGAGACCCAGTACTTC
few	TRBD1	TRBV5-4	TRBJ1-2	CASSLWDRDTYGYTF	TGTGCCAGCAGCTTGTGGGACAGGGACACCTATGGCTACACCTTC
.	.	TRBV7-2	TRBJ2-3	CASSPPWGGRTDTQYF	TGTGCCAGCAGCCCACCTTGGGGGGGGCGCACAGATACGCAGTATTTT
few	TRBD2	TRBV5-1	TRBJ2-1	CASSLDGGRAYNEQFF	TGCGCCAGCAGCTTGGATGGCGGGAGGGCCTACAATGAGCAGTTCTTC
few	.	TRBV7-2	TRBJ2-1	CASSLANYERDEQFF	TGTGCCAGCAGCTTAGCGAACTACGAGCGGGATGAGCAGTTCTTC
.	.	TRBV6-6	TRBJ2-1	CASSPNGGGGLEQFF	TGTGCCAGCAGCCCTAATGGGGGAGGAGGTCTTGAGCAGTTCTTC
few	.	TRBV28	TRBJ1-4	CASSLVATNEKLFF	TGTGCCAGCAGTTTAGTAGCAACTAATGAAAAACTGTTTTTT
.	.	TRBV30	TRBJ1-5	CARSEGGNQPQHF	TGTGCCCGGAGTGAGGGAGGCAATCAGCCCCAGCATTTT
.	.	TRBV11-2	TRBJ2-1	CASSLDQISHEQFF	TGTGCCAGCAGCTTAGATCAGATTAGCCATGAGCAGTTCTTC
.	TRBD2	TRBV28	TRBJ2-1	CASSLGAGAYNEQFF	TGTGCCAGCAGTCTCGGAGCGGGAGCTTACAATGAGCAGTTCTTC
.	.	TRBV2	TRBJ2-1	CASSGGGRPSYNEQFF	TGTGCCAGCAGTGGGGGGGGGCGGCCATCATACAATGAGCAGTTCTTC
.	.	TRBV28	TRBJ2-2	CASLDTSNTGELFF	TGTGCCAGCCTGGACACCTCGAACACCGGGGAGCTGTTTTTT
.	.	TRBV7-2	TRBJ1-1	CASSLMIRNTEAFF	TGTGCCAGCAGCCTGATGATCAGGAACACTGAAGCTTTCTTT
few	.	TRBV18	TRBJ1-1	CASSIGVNTEAFF	TGTGCCAGCTCAATAGGGGTGAACACTGAAGCTTTCTTT
.	.	TRBV19	TRBJ2-1	CASRTAAEQFF	TGTGCCAGTAGAACTGCCGCGGAGCAGTTCTTC
few	.	TRBV7-2	TRBJ2-7	CASSPTSSLPSYEQYF	TGTGCCAGCAGCCCTACCTCGTCTCTGCCTAGCTACGAGCAGTACTTC
.	TRBD2	TRBV28	TRBJ2-1	CASSVTSGRIYEQFF	TGTGCCAGCAGTGTCACTAGCGGGAGAATCTATGAGCAGTTCTTC
many	.	TRBV18	TRBJ2-5	CASSPGQQETQYF	TGTGCCAGCTCACCCGGACAGCAAGAGACCCAGTACTTC
.	.	TRBV15	TRBJ1-5	CATSTVTGTYSNQPQHF	TGTGCCACCAGCACAGTCACAGGGACATATAGCAATCAGCCCCAGCATTTT
few	TRBD2	TRBV30	TRBJ2-3	CAWSVLRTSGRGTDTQYF	TGTGCCTGGAGTGTACTCCGGACTAGCGGGAGAGGTACAGATACGCAGTATTTT
.	TRBD1	TRBV7-8	TRBJ2-3	CASSLRDRRTDTQYF	TGTGCCAGCAGCCTGAGGGACAGGAGGACAGATACGCAGTATTTT
few	TRBD1	TRBV2	TRBJ2-7	CASRMDRVRTIEQYF	TGTGCCAGCAGGATGGACAGGGTTCGAACGATCGAGCAGTACTTC
.	TRBD2	TRBV30	TRBJ2-3	CACGWGLAGAGDTQYF	TGTGCCTGTGGATGGGGACTAGCGGGAGCGGGAGATACGCAGTATTTT
.	TRBD1	TRBV6-6	TRBJ2-7	CASVDRESSYEQYF	TGTGCCAGCGTCGACAGGGAAAGCTCCTACGAGCAGTACTTC
few	.	TRBV11-2	TRBJ1-2	CASSPGGIGYTF	TGTGCCAGCAGCCCCGGGGGGATTGGCTACACCTTC
few	.	TRBV30	TRBJ2-1	CAWGLGGGNEQFF	TGTGCCTGGGGACTAGGGGGGGGGAATGAGCAGTTCTTC
.	TRBD1	TRBV27	TRBJ1-1	CASSFIDSTGWGEAFF	TGTGCCAGCAGTTTTATCGATTCGACAGGGTGGGGTGAAGCTTTCTTT
.	.	TRBV7-2	TRBJ1-1	CASSQGQYTEAFF	TGTGCCAGCAGCCAAGGACAGTACACTGAAGCTTTCTTT
.	.	TRBV6-5	TRBJ2-2	CASTGPHNTGELFF	TGTGCCAGCACAGGGCCACATAACACCGGGGAGCTGTTTTTT
few	TRBD1	TRBV19	TRBJ2-7	CASRDRGSSYEQYF	TGTGCCAGTAGAGACAGGGGGAGCTCCTACGAGCAGTACTTC